Each of the 10 T cell receptor beta chains below was sequenced from the same sample in a study of CD4+ T cells in melanoma. The assay was immunoSEQ multiplex PCR, and TCRdb's table has in-frame clones only and misses some. The sample lists about 110,000 clones, 80% to 95% seen once, with approximately 3.5% in the top ten. What was sequenced was peripheral blood. All receptors come from a human donor with melanoma.

V is TRBV7-9 and J is TRBJ2-2, with 7 bases fitting TRBD1. V shed 3 bases, J shed 6 bases, and the junction held 7 bases outside the gene matches. The CDR3 loop spans 15 amino acids. The germline gives CDR1 SEHNR, CDR2 FQNEAQ (reference sequence). CDR3 amino acids: CASSFTTGVAGELFF. Written as DNA, the CDR3 is TGTGCCAGCAGCTTTACAACAGGGGTGGCCGGGGAGCTGTTTTTT.

The chain is built from TRBV6-1 and TRBJ2-7; 10 nucleotides align to TRBD2. From germline, CDR1 is MNHNS and CDR2 SASEGT. With V trimmed by 7 bases and J by 3 bases, 6 bases remained unmatched. The CDR3 covers 14 residues. CDR3 region: CASKPGLANYEQYF. DNA of the CDR3: TGTGCCAGCAAACCGGGACTAGCGAACTACGAGCAGTACTTC.

This clone came up once. This chain uses TRBV7-3 with TRBJ2-6, with D possibly TRBD2 on 5 matching bases. V gave up 0 bases and J gave up 4 bases, with 10 bases separating them. CDR1 and CDR2 (germline): SGHTA, FQGTGA. There are 16 residues in the CDR3. The CDR3 nucleotides read TGTGCCAGCAGCTTAACAGGGAGCCCGGGGGCCAACGTCCTGACTTTC. This codes for CASSLTGSPGANVLTF.

The CDR3 DNA reads TGTGCCAGCAGCCCTGGACAGGTCCGGTCGTCTAATGAAAAACTGTTTTTT. Translating gives CASSPGQVRSSNEKLFF. V gene TRBV5-4 combines with J gene TRBJ1-4, with 7 positions matching TRBD1. Germline loops: CDR1 SGHNT, CDR2 YYREEE (reference sequence). The CDR3 has 17 amino acids. With 4 bases clipped from V and 3 bases from J, the junction kept 12 bases outside the gene matches.

The chain couples TRBV6-5 to TRBJ2-3, with TRBD2 matching 7 bases. Germline V CDR1 and CDR2: MNHEY, SVGAGI. This CDR3 region has 13 residues. V dropped 9 bases and J dropped 5; count of bases not matched to a gene: 8. Written as DNA, the CDR3 is TGTGCCAGGTGGACTAGGTGGGGAGATACGCAGTATTTT. Its protein product is CARWTRWGDTQYF.

J is TRBJ2-3 and V is TRBV7-3; D may match TRBD1 or TRBD2 (5 bases each). Trimming removed 5 bases from V and 3 bases from J, with 12 bases in between. The CDR3 has 14 amino acids. The germline gives CDR1 SGHTA, CDR2 FQGTGA. CDR3 coding DNA: TGTGCCAGCAGCAAATATGGGGGTACAGATACGCAGTATTTT. Translated, it gives CASSKYGGTDTQYF.

The chain uses TRBV5-4 and TRBJ2-7; D gene uncertain. V lost 4 bases, J lost 3 bases, and 17 bases lay in between. CDR3 size: 15 residues. Germline values: CDR1 SGHNT, CDR2 YYREEE (reference sequence). As DNA, the CDR3 is TGTGCCAGCAGCAGAGATGCTCCGACGAACTACGAGCAGTACTTC. Encoded protein: CASSRDAPTNYEQYF.

The chain carries TRBV6-6 and TRBJ1-1, with D unresolved. CDR3 size: 12 residues. The germline V gene encodes CDR1 MNHNY and CDR2 SVGAGI (reference sequence). Trimming stripped 7 bases from V and 2 bases from J, with 8 bases between. The CDR3 bases are TGTGCCAGCAACAACCCAAACACTGAAGCTTTCTTT. Encoded protein: CASNNPNTEAFF.

V gene TRBV11-3 combines with J gene TRBJ2-3; perhaps TRBD2 as D (5 bases). The V gene's germline CDR1 is SGHNT and CDR2 YENEEA. The CDR3 has 14 residues. The germline V and J ends were trimmed by 1 base and 2 bases, with 7 bases remaining between them. DNA for the CDR3: TGTGCCAGCAGCTTAGGGGAGAACACAGATACGCAGTATTTT. Protein sequence: CASSLGENTDTQYF. The full variable domain, with the rest looked up from reference TRBV11-3 and TRBJ2-3, is EAGVVQSPRYKIIEKKQPVAFWCNPISGHNTLYWYLQNLGQGPELLIRYENEEAVDDSQLPKDRFSAERLKGVDSTLKIQPAELGDSAVYLCASSLGENTDTQYFGPGTRLTVL.

V is TRBV4-3 and J is TRBJ2-3, with 9 bases identical to TRBD1. This CDR3 has 15 amino acids. The J segment lost 3 bases and the V segment lost 3 bases, leaving 4 bases of the junction unmatched. Germline V gene data show CDR1 as LGHNA and CDR2 as YSLEER. CDR3 in DNA: TGCGCCAGCAGCCAGGGGACAGGGAGTACAGATACGCAGTATTTT. As protein: CASSQGTGSTDTQYF.